These 14 T cell receptor beta chains share one sample of origin, sequenced in a study of OX40 agonist ivuxolimab in advanced cancers. Clones were sequenced by immunoSEQ multiplex PCR, and TCRdb holds only the in-frame ones, with some missing. The sample contains about 61,000 clones, approximately 77% of which appear only once. Sample: CD4+ or CD8+ T cells sorted from blood, taken in a trial of the OX40 agonist ivuxolimab. The origin of the receptors is an adult with an advanced solid tumor such as melanoma, head and neck, liver or kidney cancer.

The genes are TRBV6-5 and TRBJ2-7, with D hard to call. CDR1 and CDR2 (germline): MNHEY, SVGAGI. CDR3 size: 11 residues. V was clipped by 4 bases and J by 7 bases, with 8 bases between them. This CDR3 reads CASSWVGEQYF. The CDR3 coding sequence is TGTGCCAGCAGTTGGGTAGGGGAGCAGTACTTC.

V gene TRBV18 combines with J gene TRBJ2-5; TRBD1 matches 7 bases. Per the germline V gene, CDR1 is KGHSH and CDR2 is LQKENI. Trimming cost V 0 bases and J 4 bases; bases outside gene matches: 5. This CDR3 region has 15 residues. CDR3 amino acids: CASSPPTGQGETQYF. In DNA form, the CDR3 reads TGTGCCAGCTCACCACCGACAGGGCAGGGAGAGACCCAGTACTTC. Together with reference TRBV18 and TRBJ2-5, the CDR3 gives the full variable domain: NAGVMQNPRHLVRRRGQEARLRCSPMKGHSHVYWYRQLPEEGLKFMVYLQKENIIDESGMPKERFSAEFPKEGPSILRIQQVVRGDSAAYFCASSPPTGQGETQYFGPGTRLLVL.

There are many counts of this clone. The rearrangement joins TRBV4-2 to TRBJ2-3, with TRBD2 matching 8 bases. The CDR3 is 17 amino acids. The germline V gene has CDR1 LGHNA and CDR2 YNFKEQ. V lost 0 bases, J lost 2 bases, and 7 bases stayed unmatched. CDR3 bases: TGTGCCAGCAGCCAAGAGGACTCCGGGAGGGACACAGATACGCAGTATTTT. It translates to CASSQEDSGRDTDTQYF.

The chain employs TRBV10-2 and TRBJ1-2; 7 nucleotides line up with TRBD1. The CDR3 contains 14 residues. The V segment lost 6 bases and the J segment 7 bases; nucleotides outside the gene matches: 11. Looked up from germline, CDR1 is WSHSY and CDR2 is SAAADI. CDR3 region: CASSAGTAVTGYTF. In DNA form, the CDR3 reads TGCGCCAGCAGCGCCGGGACAGCGGTGACTGGCTACACCTTC.

The chain employs TRBV10-3 and TRBJ2-6; no reliable D call. V shed 6 bases and J shed 1 base, with 10 bases lying between them. The CDR3 has 15 amino acids. The germline V gene encodes CDR1 ENHRY and CDR2 SYGVKD. The CDR3 DNA is TGTGCCATCAGCGCCGAGGTTTCTGGGGCCAACGTCCTGACTTTC. Translation gives CAISAEVSGANVLTF.

The chain is built from TRBV5-1 and TRBJ2-5; D is possibly TRBD2 (6 bases). V was shortened by 8 bases and J by 4 bases, with 15 bases between the two germline ends. Germline assignment: CDR1 SGHRS and CDR2 YFSETQ. The CDR3 spans 13 residues. The CDR3 is CASRPGEAETQYF. For the CDR3, the DNA is TGCGCCAGTCGCCCGGGGGAGGCAGAGACCCAGTACTTC.

This chain connects TRBV5-1 to TRBJ2-7; D possibly corresponds to TRBD2 (9 bases). The CDR3 runs to 14 residues. V shed 7 bases and J shed 7 bases, with 21 bases lying between them. Germline assignment: CDR1 SGHRS and CDR2 YFSETQ. The CDR3 DNA is TGCGCCAGCGCGGGACCTAGCGGGACAGGAGAGCAGTACTTC. It is translated as CASAGPSGTGEQYF.

The chain combines TRBV28 with TRBJ2-1; D is uncertain. CDR1 and CDR2 from the germline V gene are MDHEN and SYDVKM. V was clipped by 10 bases and J by 5 bases, with 21 bases between them. The CDR3 sequence is 15 residues long. CDR3: CAISAIGRADNEQFF. DNA of the CDR3: TGTGCCATCTCGGCTATTGGACGGGCCGACAATGAGCAGTTCTTC.

The gene calls are TRBV6-1 and TRBJ2-3; D perhaps matches TRBD2 (6 bases). The germline V gene has CDR1 MNHNS and CDR2 SASEGT. CDR3 size: 14 residues. V was shortened by 8 bases and J by 1 base, with 13 bases between the two germline ends. CDR3 nucleotide sequence: TGTGCCAGCCTGAGGACGGGGGGCACAGATACGCAGTATTTT. Residues: CASLRTGGTDTQYF.

The chain's CDR3 is CASSYLRQTNTGELFF. DNA for the CDR3: TGTGCCAGCAGTTACTTGAGACAGACGAACACCGGGGAGCTGTTTTTT. The chain uses TRBV6-5 and TRBJ2-2; D is possibly TRBD1 (5 bases). This CDR3 comprises 16 residues. V lost 1 base, J lost 0 bases, and 9 bases lay in between. From germline, CDR1 is MNHEY and CDR2 SVGAGI.

V gene TRBV18 combines with J gene TRBJ1-1; D possibly corresponds to TRBD1 (5 bases). Trimming took 2 bases from V and 0 from J, leaving 19 bases between them. Germline lookup yields CDR1 KGHSH and CDR2 LQKENI. The CDR3 is 18 amino acids. In nucleotides, the CDR3 is TGTGCCAGCTCACCATTGCAGGACGTCAAGGGGATGAACACTGAAGCTTTCTTT. It yields the protein CASSPLQDVKGMNTEAFF.

This clone was picked up a small number of times. This chain connects TRBV7-6 to TRBJ1-5; 7 nucleotides align to TRBD1. J was trimmed by 4 bases and V by 1 base; bases with no gene match: 7. Germline CDR1 and CDR2: SGHVS and FNYEAQ. This CDR3 is 16 amino acids long. CDR3 sequence reads: CASSLGGWDSNQPQHF. CDR3 DNA sequence: TGTGCCAGCAGCTTAGGGGGGTGGGACAGTAATCAGCCCCAGCATTTT.

This chain uses TRBV28 with TRBJ2-3; D call uncertain. CDR1 MDHEN and CDR2 SYDVKM come from the germline V gene. The ends were cut back, 5 bases at V and 1 base at J, with 13 bases in the middle. This CDR3 spans 15 amino acids. CDR3 in amino acids: CASSIGSAGTDTQYF. Here the CDR3 DNA reads TGTGCCAGCAGTATAGGCTCCGCGGGCACAGATACGCAGTATTTT.

V usage is TRBV5-1 and J usage is TRBJ2-5; a weak D match, TRBD2 (6 bases). Germline-derived CDR1 and CDR2 are SGHRS and YFSETQ. The CDR3 consists of 15 residues. The V end lost 0 bases, the J end lost 2 bases, and 11 bases lay between the germline ends. CDR3 in DNA: TGCGCCAGCAGCTTGGATGGAGGGCTGCAAGAGACCCAGTACTTC. It specifies CASSLDGGLQETQYF. Full variable domain (rest looked up from reference TRBV5-1 and TRBJ2-5): KAGVTQTPRYLIKTRGQQVTLSCSPISGHRSVSWYQQTPGQGLQFLFEYFSETQRNKGNFPGRFSGRQFSNSRSEMNVSTLELGDSALYLCASSLDGGLQETQYFGPGTRLLVL.